Listed here are 20 T cell receptor beta chains from one sample, sequenced in a study of T cell repertoires in cytomegalovirus infection. One entry per CDR3 protein, called by TCRdb with MiXCR from the reads. The table records 100,000 to 150,000 distinct CDR3 sequences, 7.5% to 9% of them present only once. The sequencing sample was made of PBMCs. The receptors originated from a human donor in good health (CMV status not recorded). Some clones in this sample may be carry-over from other donors' samples.

This clonotype was seen a handful of times. The chain combines TRBV20-1 with TRBJ2-7; D is ambiguous. The ends were cut back, 6 bases at V and 3 bases at J, with 21 bases in the middle. This CDR3 has 15 amino acids. Germline CDR1 and CDR2: DFQATT and SNEGSKA (reference sequence). The CDR3, as DNA: TGCAGTGCGAGAAGGGATCTTTTACCCAGCTACGAGCAGTACTTC. Protein product: CSARRDLLPSYEQYF.

This clonotype appeared many times. This sequence joins TRBV2 and TRBJ2-2, with TRBD2 matching 7 bases. CDR3 length: 15 amino acids. Looked up from germline, CDR1 is SNHLY and CDR2 is FYNNEI. Losses at the gene ends were 3 bases for V and 1 base for J; bases not matched to a gene: 2. The CDR3, as DNA: TGTGCCAGCAGTGAGCGGGGGAAGAACACCGGGGAGCTGTTTTTT. It codes for CASSERGKNTGELFF.

This clonotype showed up many times. This rearrangement joins TRBV28 to TRBJ1-1; D remains unclear. V was trimmed by 6 bases and J by 10 bases, leaving 12 bases between them. Germline lookup yields CDR1 MDHEN and CDR2 SYDVKM. The CDR3 runs to 11 residues. The CDR3 here is CASRGPTRAFF. For the CDR3, the DNA is TGTGCCAGCAGGGGCCCAACCCGAGCTTTCTTT.

In regard to this clonotype: A much larger clonotype is one base distant, so this may be a read error. V gene TRBV7-2 combines with J gene TRBJ2-3, with a possible D match to TRBD1 (5 bases). V lost 2 bases and J lost 2, with 11 bases in between. There are 15 residues in the CDR3. The germline gives CDR1 SGHTA, CDR2 FQGNSA. This CDR3 reads CASSLTKGVTDTQYF. As DNA, the CDR3 is TGTGCCAGCAGCTTAACTAAAGGGGTCACAGATACGCAGTATTTT.

This clonotype was detected many times. V is TRBV27 and J is TRBJ1-5; D possibly corresponds to TRBD1 (5 bases). V was pared by 3 bases and J by 6 bases, with 9 bases between. The CDR3 is made up of 13 amino acids. Looked up from germline, CDR1 is MNHEY and CDR2 is SMNVEV (reference sequence). The CDR3 DNA sequence: TGTGCCAGCAGTTTGGGTGGGGGTCAGCCCCAGCATTTT. This encodes CASSLGGGQPQHF.

This clonotype was seen more than once but under ten times. The chain joins TRBV18 to TRBJ1-6; 11 bases map to TRBD1. V gave up 1 base and J gave up 10 bases; unmatched junction bases: 9. The CDR3 extends over 17 amino acids. The germline CDR1 and CDR2 sequences are KGHSH and LQKENI. CDR3 DNA sequence: TGTGCCAGCTCACCACTAGGACAGGGGGCGGTGGTGTCACCCCTCCACTTT. This gives the protein CASSPLGQGAVVSPLHF. Combining the CDR3 with reference TRBV18 and TRBJ1-6 gives the whole variable domain NAGVMQNPRHLVRRRGQEARLRCSPMKGHSHVYWYRQLPEEGLKFMVYLQKENIIDESGMPKERFSAEFPKEGPSILRIQQVVRGDSAAYFCASSPLGQGAVVSPLHFGNGTRLTVT.

This clonotype was detected many times. The chain uses TRBV7-2 and TRBJ2-1; 8 nucleotides line up with TRBD2. Per the germline V gene, CDR1 is SGHTA and CDR2 is FQGNSA. The CDR3 loop spans 17 amino acids. With V trimmed by 1 base and J by 4 bases, 9 bases remained unmatched. The CDR3 is CASSLVSGGIIYNEQFF. The CDR3 nucleotides are TGTGCCAGCAGCTTAGTTTCGGGGGGGATTATTTACAATGAGCAGTTCTTC.

This clonotype came up many times. The gene calls are TRBV12-3 or TRBV12-4 and TRBJ1-2, with D possibly TRBD1 on 6 matching bases. The V end lost 4 bases, the J end lost 0 bases, and 12 bases lay between the germline ends. The CDR3 length is 15 residues. The CDR3 DNA reads TGTGCCAGCAGTTCTACAGGGCCAGCTAACTATGGCTACACCTTC. This gives the protein CASSSTGPANYGYTF.

This clonotype was found many times. The CDR3 nucleotides read TGTGCCAGCAGTCCCGGTAGAACCTCGAGGACAGATACGCAGTATTTT. It is translated as CASSPGRTSRTDTQYF. The chain links TRBV28 to TRBJ2-3; D gene ambiguous. The ends were cut back, 5 bases at V and 3 bases at J, with 18 bases in the middle. This CDR3 region has 16 residues. Germline V lookup: CDR1 MDHEN, CDR2 SYDVKM.

This clonotype was observed many times. The chain has TRBV6-2 or TRBV6-3 and TRBJ2-5, with TRBD2 as a possible D gene (7 bases). The V and J ends lost 8 bases and 4 bases respectively, with 17 bases between them. Germline lookup yields CDR1 MNHEY and CDR2 SVGEGT. This CDR3 contains 14 residues. This chain's CDR3 is CASSEGGPAETQYF. CDR3 in DNA: TGTGCCAGCTCCGAGGGGGGGCCGGCAGAGACCCAGTACTTC.

In this sample, this clonotype turned up many times. The chain combines TRBV25-1 with TRBJ2-3, with 10 bases aligning to TRBD2. This CDR3 has 16 amino acids. Trimming removed 1 base from V and 2 bases from J; junction bases left unmatched: 3. Germline V CDR1 and CDR2: MGHDK, SYGVNS. The CDR3 nucleotides read TGTGCCAGCAGTGAATTCCTAGCGGGGGACACAGATACGCAGTATTTT. This gives the protein CASSEFLAGDTDTQYF.

This clonotype was seen many times. The chain is built from TRBV6-2 or TRBV6-3 and TRBJ1-1, with TRBD1 matching 7 bases. V dropped 7 bases and J dropped 6; count of bases not matched to a gene: 11. The CDR3 length is 14 residues. Looked up from germline, CDR1 is MNHEY and CDR2 is SVGEGT. CDR3 bases: TGTGCCAGCATACGTTCCGGGACAGAGGCTGAAGCTTTCTTT. This translates into CASIRSGTEAEAFF.

This clonotype was observed many times. The gene calls are TRBV25-1 and TRBJ2-3, with 9 bases identical to TRBD1. Germline lookup yields CDR1 MGHDK and CDR2 SYGVNS. This CDR3 spans 15 amino acids. Trimming took 5 bases from V and 3 from J; bases not matched to a gene: 6. The CDR3 loop reads CASSRWTGVTDTQYF. Here the CDR3 DNA reads TGTGCCAGCAGTCGCTGGACAGGGGTTACAGATACGCAGTATTTT. The variable domain in full, with the rest retrieved from reference TRBV25-1 and TRBJ2-3, is EADIYQTPRYLVIGTGKKITLECSQTMGHDKMYWYQQDPGMELHLIHYSYGVNSTEKGDLSSESTVSRIRTEHFPLTLESARPSHTSQYLCASSRWTGVTDTQYFGPGTRLTVL.

This clonotype has at least ten counts. The chain couples TRBV7-2 to TRBJ1-2; D ambiguous. Germline V CDR1 and CDR2: SGHTA, FQGNSA. V lost 5 bases and J 4 bases, leaving 14 bases between the germline ends. CDR3 length: 14 residues. CDR3 bases: TGTGCCAGCAGCGCGGCTTTATCGGCCTATGGCTACACCTTC. This gives the protein CASSAALSAYGYTF.

This clonotype was seen ten or more times. The rearrangement links TRBV7-2 to TRBJ2-7; 8 bases match TRBD1. The trim removed 1 base at V and 3 bases at J, leaving 8 bases unmatched. This CDR3 has 16 amino acids. Germline V gene data show CDR1 as SGHTA and CDR2 as FQGNSA. The CDR3 DNA sequence: TGTGCCAGCAGCTTAGTTTCGGGACAGGTCGGCTACGAGCAGTACTTC. This sequence encodes CASSLVSGQVGYEQYF.

The rearrangement links TRBV29-1 to TRBJ2-4; 10 bases line up with TRBD2. The CDR3 length is 13 residues. Germline V gene sequence: CDR1 SQVTM, CDR2 ANQGSEA. The V and J ends lost 5 bases and 6 bases, in that order; junction bases with no gene match: 4. The CDR3 here is CSVSGGAGNIQYF. Here the CDR3 DNA reads TGCAGCGTTAGCGGGGGGGCGGGAAACATTCAGTACTTC.

Concerning this clonotype: At one end, the junction sequence differs from germline, possibly due to a read error. This chain connects TRBV5-1 to TRBJ2-2; weak D call: TRBD2 (5 bases). Germline CDR1 reads SGHRS; CDR2 reads YFSETQ. CDR3 length equals 15 residues. The CDR3 protein is CASSLELASSGELVF. In DNA form, the CDR3 reads TGCGCCAGCAGCTTGGAGTTAGCGTCTTCCGGGGAGCTGGTTTTT.

The V and J genes are TRBV20-1 and TRBJ1-1; D possibly corresponds to TRBD1 (5 bases). The length of the CDR3 is 15 residues. Germline CDR1 reads DFQATT; CDR2 reads SNEGSKA (reference sequence). Trimming took off 3 bases at V and 0 bases at J, with 14 bases between the two ends. CDR3 loop: CSARRVGALNTEAFF. The DNA of the CDR3 is TGCAGTGCTAGGCGGGTCGGGGCCTTGAACACTGAAGCTTTCTTT.

Many counts were recorded for this clonotype. The chain carries TRBV7-8 and TRBJ2-5; D is unclear. V shed 5 bases and J shed 1 base, with 14 bases lying between them. The CDR3 spans 15 residues. Germline V gene sequence: CDR1 SGHVS, CDR2 FQNEAQ. The CDR3 DNA reads TGTGCCAGCAGCCCCTTGACCGACGCCCAAGAGACCCAGTACTTC. Residues: CASSPLTDAQETQYF.

This clonotype was found many times. The chain joins TRBV11-2 to TRBJ2-4; D not certain. This CDR3 contains 16 residues. V was cut by 5 bases and J by 15 bases, with 29 bases left in between. Germline lookup yields CDR1 SGHAT and CDR2 FQNNGV. The CDR3 is CASSPRVTRFAATPYF. As DNA, the CDR3 is TGTGCCAGCAGCCCCCGGGTCACCCGTTTTGCAGCAACCCCGTACTTC.